This T cell receptor beta chain originates from a study of shared T cell receptors in the human thymus. V shed 4 bases and J 7 bases; nucleotides not matched to a gene: 19. The CDR3 contains 17 residues. Germline CDR1 is SGHNT and CDR2 is YYREEE (reference sequence). Sequencing used immunoSEQ multiplex PCR; TCRdb keeps in-frame clones, though not all of them. The table lists hundreds of thousands of clones, about 89% of them singletons. These data were likewise used in another study, on human thymus T cells. That source reports: Thymic samples were excised during corrective heart operations. Related work showed strongly overlapping thymic repertoires across unrelated individuals.

The sequencing sample was made of thymocytes. This sequence originates from a boy less than two years old with a congenital heart defect. The V call is TRBV5-4, the J call TRBJ1-2; 7 bases map to TRBD1. The CDR3 DNA is TGTGCCAGCAGCCCGGTGGGACCCTACAGGGGCGGCTCTGGCTACACCTTC. Translation gives CASSPVGPYRGGSGYTF.